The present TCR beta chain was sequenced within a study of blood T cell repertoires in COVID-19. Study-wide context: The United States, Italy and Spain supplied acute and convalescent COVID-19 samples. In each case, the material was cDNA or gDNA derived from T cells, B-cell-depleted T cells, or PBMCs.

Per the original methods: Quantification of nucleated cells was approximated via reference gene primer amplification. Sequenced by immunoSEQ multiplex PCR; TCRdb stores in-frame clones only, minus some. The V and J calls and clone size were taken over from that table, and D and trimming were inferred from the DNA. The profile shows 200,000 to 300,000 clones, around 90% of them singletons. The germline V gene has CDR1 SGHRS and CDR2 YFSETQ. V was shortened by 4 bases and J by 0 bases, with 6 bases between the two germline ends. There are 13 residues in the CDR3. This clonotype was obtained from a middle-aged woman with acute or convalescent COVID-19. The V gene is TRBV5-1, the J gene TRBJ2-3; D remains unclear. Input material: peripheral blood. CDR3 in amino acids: CASSPVSTDTQYF. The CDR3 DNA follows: TGCGCCAGCAGCCCAGTGAGCACAGATACGCAGTATTTT.